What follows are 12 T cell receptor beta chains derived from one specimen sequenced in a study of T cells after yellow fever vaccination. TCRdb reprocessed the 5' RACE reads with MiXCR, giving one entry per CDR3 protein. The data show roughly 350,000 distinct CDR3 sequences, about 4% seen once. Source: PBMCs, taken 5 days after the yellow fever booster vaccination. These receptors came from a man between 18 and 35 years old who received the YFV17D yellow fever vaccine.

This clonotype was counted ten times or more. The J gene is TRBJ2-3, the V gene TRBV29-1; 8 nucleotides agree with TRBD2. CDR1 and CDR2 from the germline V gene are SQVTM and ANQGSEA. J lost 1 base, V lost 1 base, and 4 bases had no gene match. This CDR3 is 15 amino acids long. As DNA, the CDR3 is TGCAGCGTTGAAGGGACTAGCTCGGGCACAGATACGCAGTATTTT. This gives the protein CSVEGTSSGTDTQYF.

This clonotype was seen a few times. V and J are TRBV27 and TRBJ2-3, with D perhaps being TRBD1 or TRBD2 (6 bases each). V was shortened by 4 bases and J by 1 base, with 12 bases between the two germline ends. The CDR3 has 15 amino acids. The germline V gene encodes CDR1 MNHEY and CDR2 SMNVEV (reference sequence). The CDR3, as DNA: TGTGCCAGCAGTTCCGCAGGGGAGGGCACAGATACGCAGTATTTT. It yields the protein CASSSAGEGTDTQYF.

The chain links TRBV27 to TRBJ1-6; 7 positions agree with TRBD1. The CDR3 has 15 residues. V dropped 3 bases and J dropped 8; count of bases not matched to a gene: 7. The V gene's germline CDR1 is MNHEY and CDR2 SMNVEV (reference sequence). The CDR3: CASSFVGQGDSPLHF. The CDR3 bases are TGTGCCAGCAGTTTTGTGGGGCAGGGGGATTCACCCCTCCACTTT.

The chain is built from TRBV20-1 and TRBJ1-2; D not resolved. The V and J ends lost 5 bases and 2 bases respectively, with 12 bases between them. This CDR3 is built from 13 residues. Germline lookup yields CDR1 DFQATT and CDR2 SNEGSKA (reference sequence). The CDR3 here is CSAHTRRNYGYTF. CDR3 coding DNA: TGCAGTGCTCACACCCGGCGGAACTATGGCTACACCTTC.

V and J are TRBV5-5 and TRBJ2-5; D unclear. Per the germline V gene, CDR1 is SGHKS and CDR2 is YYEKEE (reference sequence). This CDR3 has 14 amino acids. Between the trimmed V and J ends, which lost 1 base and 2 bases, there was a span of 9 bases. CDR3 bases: TGTGCCAGCAGCTTGATCGGTGGGCAAGAGACCCAGTACTTC. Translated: CASSLIGGQETQYF.

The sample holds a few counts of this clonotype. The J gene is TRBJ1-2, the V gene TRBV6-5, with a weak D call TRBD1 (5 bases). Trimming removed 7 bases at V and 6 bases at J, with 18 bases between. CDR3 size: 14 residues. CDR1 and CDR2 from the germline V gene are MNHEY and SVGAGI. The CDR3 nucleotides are TGTGCCAGCACCTCCCCGTGGGGGAAGGATGGCTACACCTTC. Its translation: CASTSPWGKDGYTF.

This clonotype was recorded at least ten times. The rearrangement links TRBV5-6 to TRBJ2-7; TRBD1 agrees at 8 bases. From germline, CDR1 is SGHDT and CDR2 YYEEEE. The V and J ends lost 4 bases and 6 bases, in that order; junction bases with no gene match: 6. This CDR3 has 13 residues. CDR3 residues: CASSRVQGAEQYV. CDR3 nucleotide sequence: TGTGCCAGCAGCCGGGTCCAGGGGGCCGAGCAGTACGTC.

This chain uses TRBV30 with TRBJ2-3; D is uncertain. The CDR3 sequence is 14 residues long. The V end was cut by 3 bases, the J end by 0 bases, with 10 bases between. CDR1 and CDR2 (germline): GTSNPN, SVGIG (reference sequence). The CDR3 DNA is TGTGCCTGGAGCGCTCACCTCAGCACAGATACGCAGTATTTT. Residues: CAWSAHLSTDTQYF.

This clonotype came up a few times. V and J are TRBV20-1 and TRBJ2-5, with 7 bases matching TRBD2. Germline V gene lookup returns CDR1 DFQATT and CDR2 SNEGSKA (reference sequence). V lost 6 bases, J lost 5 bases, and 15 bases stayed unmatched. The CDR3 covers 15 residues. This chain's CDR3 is CSAPGTTSVWETQYF. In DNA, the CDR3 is TGCAGTGCCCCGGGGACTACCAGCGTATGGGAGACCCAGTACTTC.

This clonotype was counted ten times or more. The CDR3 DNA follows: TGTGCCAGCAGTCCTGACAGGGACTATGGCTACACCTTC. This translates into CASSPDRDYGYTF. The chain uses TRBV18 and TRBJ1-2; 7 nucleotides agree with TRBD1. Germline V CDR1 and CDR2: KGHSH, LQKENI. The CDR3 is 13 amino acids. J lost 3 bases, V lost 8 bases, and 6 bases had no gene match.

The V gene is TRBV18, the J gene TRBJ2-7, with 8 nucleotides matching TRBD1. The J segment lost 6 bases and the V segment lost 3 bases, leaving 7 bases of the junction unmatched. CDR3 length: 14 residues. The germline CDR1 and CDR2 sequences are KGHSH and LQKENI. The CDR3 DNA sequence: TGTGCCAGCTCACCGCCGACAGGGGCAGGCGAGCAGTACTTC. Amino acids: CASSPPTGAGEQYF.

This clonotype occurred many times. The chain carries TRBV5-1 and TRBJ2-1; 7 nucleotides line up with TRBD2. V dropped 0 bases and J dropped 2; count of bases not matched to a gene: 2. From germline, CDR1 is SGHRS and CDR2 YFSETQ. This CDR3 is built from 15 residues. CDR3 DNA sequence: TGCGCCAGCAGCTTGGCTAGCGGAGCCTACAATGAGCAGTTCTTC. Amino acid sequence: CASSLASGAYNEQFF.